One and the same sample provided the 25 T cell receptor beta chains below, sequenced in a study of blood T cell repertoires in COVID-19. Some clones are missing from TCRdb's copy, which holds only in-frame ones; the method was immunoSEQ multiplex PCR. This table has some 30,000 clones, approximately 83% appearing once. Sequenced: peripheral blood. The receptors originated from a woman older than 75 with COVID-19, enrolled during active disease.

The chain couples TRBV5-1 to TRBJ1-3; D is perhaps TRBD1 (6 bases). The V end was cut by 4 bases, the J end by 5 bases, with 10 bases between. This CDR3 is 13 amino acids long. Germline V CDR1 and CDR2: SGHRS, YFSETQ. CDR3 sequence reads: CASSLTGRNTIYF. The CDR3 coding sequence is TGCGCCAGCAGCCTGACAGGACGAAACACCATATATTTT.

The chain couples TRBV5-4 to TRBJ2-2; 10 bases fit TRBD2. The CDR3 is 15 amino acids. CDR1 is SGHNT and CDR2 is YYREEE in the germline V gene (reference sequence). The V segment lost 4 bases and the J segment 5 bases; nucleotides outside the gene matches: 5. The CDR3: CASSISGGSTGELFF. The CDR3 DNA sequence: TGTGCCAGCAGCATTAGCGGGGGGTCAACCGGGGAGCTGTTTTTT. Combining the CDR3 with reference TRBV5-4 and TRBJ2-2 gives the whole variable domain ETGVTQSPTHLIKTRGQQVTLRCSSQSGHNTVSWYQQALGQGPQFIFQYYREEENGRGNFPPRFSGLQFPNYSSELNVNALELDDSALYLCASSISGGSTGELFFGEGSRLTVL.

Concerning this clone itself: At the DNA level, this CDR3 is encoded by other sequences in the same sample as well. CDR3 in DNA: TGCGCCAGCAGCTTGGGAGGGAGCACAGATACGCAGTATTTT. Its translation: CASSLGGSTDTQYF. The rearrangement links TRBV5-1 to TRBJ2-3, with a tentative D call TRBD2 (5 bases). Germline V lookup: CDR1 SGHRS, CDR2 YFSETQ. The V gene lost 0 bases and the J gene lost 0 bases, with 5 bases spanning the gap. This CDR3 spans 14 amino acids.

The J gene is TRBJ2-7, the V gene TRBV4-1; the D is unclear. The CDR3 contains 15 residues. Deletions cut 0 bases from V and 3 bases from J, with 12 bases between. Germline CDR1 reads MGHRA; CDR2 reads YSYEKL. CDR3 loop: CASSQEDTVYYEQYF. CDR3 DNA sequence: TGCGCCAGCAGCCAAGAAGACACGGTGTACTACGAGCAGTACTTC.

V gene TRBV3-1 (or the pseudogene TRBV3-2) combines with J gene TRBJ2-5; 8 nucleotides match TRBD1. Germline V gene sequence: CDR1 LGHDT, CDR2 YNNKEL (reference sequence). Trimming cost V 11 bases and J 5 bases; bases outside gene matches: 10. This CDR3 spans 13 amino acids. The CDR3 DNA is TGTGCCGGGGGAACAGGGGGAGGTGAGACCCAGTACTTC. This codes for CAGGTGGGETQYF.

The chain has TRBV3-1 (or the pseudogene TRBV3-2) and TRBJ2-7; 10 nucleotides line up with TRBD1. The junction had 6 bases not matched to a gene; V was cut back by 1 base and J by 6 bases. The CDR3 spans 15 residues. Germline values: CDR1 LGHDT, CDR2 YNNKEL (reference sequence). The CDR3 spells CASSQAGQGLIEQYF. In nucleotides, the CDR3 is TGTGCCAGCAGCCAAGCGGGACAGGGGCTTATCGAGCAGTACTTC.

This chain uses TRBV18 with TRBJ2-2, with TRBD1 as a possible D gene (7 bases). Germline-derived CDR1 and CDR2 are KGHSH and LQKENI. V was clipped by 6 bases and J by 7 bases, with 21 bases between them. The CDR3 extends over 16 amino acids. CDR3 residues: CASSPDRAGKNGELFF. CDR3 bases: TGTGCCAGCTCCCCTGACAGGGCGGGGAAGAACGGGGAGCTGTTTTTT.

This clone was picked up a small number of times. The CDR3 loop reads CSGARGGGEAFF. The CDR3 DNA sequence: TGCAGCGGAGCTCGAGGGGGCGGGGAAGCTTTCTTT. The chain links TRBV29-1 to TRBJ1-1; 7 bases fit TRBD1. The germline V gene encodes CDR1 SQVTM and CDR2 ANQGSEA. Unmatched junction bases numbered 10, after V lost 7 bases and J lost 8 bases. The CDR3 is made up of 12 amino acids.

The genes are TRBV19 and TRBJ2-1, with 10 bases lining up with TRBD2. The length of the CDR3 is 16 residues. Looked up from germline, CDR1 is LNHDA and CDR2 is SQIVND (reference sequence). V lost 6 bases, J lost 7 bases, and 12 bases stayed unmatched. In DNA form, the CDR3 reads TGTGCCAGTAGGGGTCCCGGGACTAGCGTGAGAAATGAGCAGTTCTTC. The encoded protein is CASRGPGTSVRNEQFF.

The chain is built from TRBV20-1 and TRBJ1-1, with TRBD1 identical over 8 bases. The germline gives CDR1 DFQATT, CDR2 SNEGSKA (reference sequence). The CDR3 loop spans 11 amino acids. The V and J ends lost 5 bases and 11 bases, in that order; junction bases with no gene match: 7. In DNA, the CDR3 is TGCAGTGCTTCACAGGGGGGTGCGGCTTTCTTT. Encoded protein: CSASQGGAAFF.

The chain links TRBV19 to TRBJ2-7; 8 bases line up with TRBD1. The CDR3 length is 14 residues. After removal of 3 bases from V and 6 bases from J, the junction contained 7 bases not matched to a gene. Germline assignment: CDR1 LNHDA and CDR2 SQIVND (reference sequence). This chain's CDR3 is CASSIMPGGGEQYF. CDR3 in DNA: TGTGCCAGTAGTATTATGCCAGGGGGCGGCGAGCAGTACTTC.

This chain links TRBV28 with TRBJ1-5; the D gene is possibly TRBD1 (6 bases). The CDR3 sequence is 16 residues long. Trimming stripped 4 bases from V and 4 bases from J, with 17 bases between. CDR1 and CDR2 from the germline V gene are MDHEN and SYDVKM. The CDR3, as DNA: TGTGCCAGCAGTTATGGAGGCCCACAGGGAAATCAGCCCCAGCATTTT. Amino acids: CASSYGGPQGNQPQHF.

This chain connects TRBV2 to TRBJ2-7, with TRBD2 matching 7 bases. Germline lookup yields CDR1 SNHLY and CDR2 FYNNEI. CDR3 size: 14 residues. The V segment lost 3 bases and the J segment 4 bases; nucleotides outside the gene matches: 6. CDR3 DNA: TGTGCCAGCAGTGATATGGGGCGGGGGTACGAGCAGTACTTC. Protein sequence: CASSDMGRGYEQYF.

The chain combines TRBV5-1 with TRBJ2-5, with D maybe TRBD1 (6 bases). This CDR3 contains 13 residues. The germline gives CDR1 SGHRS, CDR2 YFSETQ. V shed 1 base and J shed 4 bases, with 8 bases lying between them. The CDR3 nucleotides read TGCGCCAGCAGCTTGACAGGGTCAGAGACCCAGTACTTC. It yields the protein CASSLTGSETQYF.

The V gene is TRBV5-6, the J gene TRBJ1-5; D is ambiguous. The ends were cut back, 0 bases at V and 3 bases at J, with 7 bases in the middle. The CDR3 length is 14 residues. Looked up from germline, CDR1 is SGHDT and CDR2 is YYEEEE. DNA for the CDR3: TGTGCCAGCAGCTTGGGACACCTCAATCAGCCCCAGCATTTT. Translation: CASSLGHLNQPQHF.

V usage is TRBV11-2 and J usage is TRBJ2-5, with 9 bases fitting TRBD2. J was trimmed by 5 bases and V by 4 bases; bases with no gene match: 5. Germline lookup yields CDR1 SGHAT and CDR2 FQNNGV. The CDR3 spans 14 residues. The CDR3 protein is CASSWGLAGETQYF. In nucleotides, the CDR3 is TGTGCCAGCAGCTGGGGACTAGCAGGGGAGACCCAGTACTTC.

The chain recombines TRBV5-1 with TRBJ1-2; D is possibly TRBD1 (6 bases). The V end lost 5 bases, the J end lost 8 bases, and 19 bases lay between the germline ends. The germline CDR1 and CDR2 sequences are SGHRS and YFSETQ. The CDR3 spans 14 residues. The CDR3 sequence is CASSVSRGLEGYTF. The CDR3, as DNA: TGCGCCAGCAGTGTGTCCAGGGGTTTGGAGGGCTACACCTTC.

This chain connects TRBV5-1 to TRBJ2-7; 13 nucleotides align to TRBD2. Germline loops: CDR1 SGHRS, CDR2 YFSETQ. With V trimmed by 4 bases and J by 4 bases, 8 bases remained unmatched. The length of the CDR3 is 16 residues. CDR3 in DNA: TGCGCCAGCAGCCGGACTAGCGGGGGATTAGGGTACGAGCAGTACTTC. This codes for CASSRTSGGLGYEQYF.

V is TRBV30 and J is TRBJ1-2, with unresolved D. This CDR3 comprises 13 residues. Trimming pared 5 bases from V and 4 bases from J, leaving 14 bases between. CDR1 is GTSNPN, CDR2 SVGIG, per germline (reference sequence). The CDR3 coding sequence is TGTGCCTGGGCCCTCGGTCATTCCTATGGCTACACCTTC. Translated: CAWALGHSYGYTF.

This sequence joins TRBV7-9 and TRBJ2-5; the match to TRBD2 covers 7 bases. Per germline, CDR1 SEHNR and CDR2 FQNEAQ (reference sequence). The junction had 3 bases not matched to a gene; V was cut back by 1 base and J by 4 bases. The CDR3 consists of 14 residues. CDR3 region: CASSLGTRRETQYF. The CDR3 nucleotides are TGTGCCAGCAGCTTAGGGACTAGGAGAGAGACCCAGTACTTC.

This clone has only a few counts. The chain couples TRBV6-2 or TRBV6-3 to TRBJ2-7, with D possibly TRBD1 on 5 matching bases. This CDR3 comprises 14 residues. Per germline, CDR1 MNHEY and CDR2 SVGEGT. The V end lost 1 base, the J end lost 5 bases, and 12 bases lay between the germline ends. CDR3 in amino acids: CASSYYGQGHEQYF. The CDR3 coding sequence is TGTGCCAGCAGTTACTATGGGCAGGGCCACGAGCAGTACTTC.

The chain carries TRBV2 and TRBJ2-7, with 8 positions matching TRBD2. The CDR3 has 14 residues. The trim removed 5 bases at V and 3 bases at J, leaving 6 bases unmatched. Germline lookup yields CDR1 SNHLY and CDR2 FYNNEI. The CDR3 nucleotides are TGTGCCAGCAGTTTAGCGGGGCCTAACTACGAGCAGTACTTC. Its protein product is CASSLAGPNYEQYF.

CDR3 DNA: TGTGCCACCAGTGACGATGACAGGGGCCTCTCCTACAATGAGCAGTTCTTC. It translates to CATSDDDRGLSYNEQFF. The chain carries TRBV24-1 and TRBJ2-1, with 8 nucleotides matching TRBD1. V lost 4 bases and J lost 0; bases outside the gene matches: 7. Germline CDR1 and CDR2: KGHDR and SFDVKD. This CDR3 has 17 amino acids.

The gene calls are TRBV3-1 (or the pseudogene TRBV3-2) and TRBJ2-4; D perhaps matches TRBD1 (6 bases). Trimming stripped 4 bases from V and 1 base from J, with 11 bases between. From germline, CDR1 is LGHDT and CDR2 YNNKEL (reference sequence). The CDR3 consists of 15 residues. The CDR3 region is CASSPAGEAKNIQYF. CDR3 nucleotide sequence: TGTGCCAGCAGCCCGGCAGGGGAGGCCAAAAACATTCAGTACTTC.

This chain uses TRBV18 with TRBJ2-6, with 7 bases identical to TRBD1. The CDR3 is 18 residues long. V was pared by 4 bases and J by 1 base, with 10 bases of the junction left unmatched. In germline, CDR1 is KGHSH, CDR2 LQKENI. The CDR3 sequence is CASSRDRVPGSGANVLTF. The CDR3 DNA is TGTGCCAGCTCACGCGACAGGGTACCGGGATCTGGGGCCAACGTCCTGACTTTC.